This TCR beta chain originates from a study of cytomegalovirus exposure and HLA in healthy donors. Unmatched junction bases numbered 4, after V lost 1 base and J lost 6 bases. This CDR3 has 14 amino acids. CDR1 and CDR2 (germline): SQVTM, ANQGSEA. This clone was seen only once. It was with 60 Vbeta and 13 Jbeta primers that the PCR ran. This table comes from immunoSEQ multiplex PCR, and its TCRdb copy is limited to in-frame clones, with some not included. The sample yields some 130,000 clones, nearly 80% seen once. This chain connects TRBV29-1 to TRBJ2-1; TRBD2 matches 9 bases. The clonotype originates from a man between 25 and 39 years old in good health and CMV-seronegative. Sequences were obtained from PBMCs. CDR3 sequence (DNA): TGCAGCGTTGAAGTCCAACTAGCGGGCAATGAGCAGTTCTTC. It yields the protein CSVEVQLAGNEQFF.